This T cell receptor (beta chain) was obtained from a study of tumor-infiltrating lymphocytes in primary liver carcinoma. Study information: Through surgical resection, the patients' primary liver carcinoma was treated. Study-wide findings and caveats: Bulk unsorted material prevented CD4+ and CD8+ repertoire comparison.

The authors made TCR beta cDNA from approximately 500 ng total RNA with a constant-region primer. TCR beta libraries came from three nested multiplex PCR rounds using slightly modified ARM-PCR. TRBV1-TRBV30 forward and Cbeta reverse primers drove the first two approximately 10-cycle rounds. TCRdb independently ran MiXCR on the multiplex PCR reads; one entry per CDR3 protein. The data show roughly 330,000 distinct CDR3 sequences, less than 75% seen once. Only a few counts were recorded for this clonotype. The target antigen is unknown. They got blood RNA out of unsorted whole blood and also pulled out germline DNA. The CDR3 sequence is 12 residues long. V was shortened by 4 bases and J by 3 bases, with 5 bases between the two germline ends. Germline assignment: CDR1 KGHDR and CDR2 SFDVKD.

Material: peripheral blood. The V and J genes are TRBV24-1 and TRBJ2-5, with D perhaps TRBD1 (5 bases). The receptor's source is a man aged 35 to 55 with primary liver carcinoma and hepatitis B virus infection. CDR3 sequence (DNA): TGTGCCACCAGTGACAGGGAAGAGACCCAGTACTTC. Its translation: CATSDREETQYF.